The 32 T cell receptor beta chains below were found in one sample sequenced in a study of Graves' ophthalmopathy and Graves' hyperthyroidism. Investigators amplified TCR beta CDR3 regions from RNA transcripts. An opening RT-PCR round employed HTBI primers and preceded a second-round multiplex PCR. TCRdb passed the multiplex PCR reads through MiXCR, listing each CDR3 protein once. The table has hundreds of thousands of distinct CDR3 sequences, over 20% seen once. Sequencing was done on a sample of peripheral blood. All receptors come from a woman younger than 35 with stable Graves' hyperthyroidism.

This clonotype was recorded many times. The V and J genes are TRBV7-2 and TRBJ2-2, with D hard to call. The CDR3 contains 12 residues. Per the germline V gene, CDR1 is SGHTA and CDR2 is FQGNSA. Trimming removed 2 bases at V and 8 bases at J, with 6 bases between. This CDR3 reads CASSLRVGELFF. CDR3 DNA sequence: TGTGCCAGCAGCTTAAGAGTGGGGGAGCTGTTTTTT.

This clonotype was detected ten times or more. This chain links TRBV11-2 with TRBJ2-5; the D is unclear. Germline CDR1 is SGHAT and CDR2 is FQNNGV. Between the trimmed V and J ends, which lost 5 bases and 5 bases, there was a span of 6 bases. The CDR3 length is 11 residues. CDR3 residues: CASSLHETQYF. In DNA form, the CDR3 reads TGTGCCAGCAGCCTTCACGAGACCCAGTACTTC.

This clonotype occurred many times. This chain joins TRBV12-3 or TRBV12-4 and TRBJ2-7; the match to TRBD2 covers 13 bases. The CDR3 covers 18 residues. V was clipped by 4 bases and J by 0 bases; unmatched bases: 9. The CDR3 bases are TGTGCCAGCAGTTCTCAGGGACTAGCGGGGTCGAGCTCCTACGAGCAGTACTTC. Translated, it gives CASSSQGLAGSSSYEQYF.

This clonotype was seen repeatedly, ten times or more. V usage is TRBV11-2 and J usage is TRBJ1-1; D remains unclear. The germline V gene has CDR1 SGHAT and CDR2 FQNNGV. V lost 1 base, J lost 6 bases, and 9 bases lay in between. This CDR3 has 13 amino acids. The DNA of the CDR3 is TGTGCCAGCAGCTTAGCGTCCAGACCTGAAGCTTTCTTT. Its protein is CASSLASRPEAFF.

This clonotype occurred a few times. The rearrangement uses TRBV27 and TRBJ2-7; 9 bases line up with TRBD1. With 6 bases clipped from V and 2 bases from J, the junction kept 8 bases outside the gene matches. CDR3 size: 15 residues. Germline V gene sequence: CDR1 MNHEY, CDR2 SMNVEV (reference sequence). In DNA form, the CDR3 reads TGTGCCAGCAGACAACCGGGACAGGGTCCCTACGAGCAGTACTTC. Encoded protein: CASRQPGQGPYEQYF.

V gene TRBV11-1 combines with J gene TRBJ1-5, with unresolved D. This CDR3 has 16 amino acids. Germline-derived CDR1 and CDR2 are SGHAT and FQDESV (reference sequence). The germline V and J ends were trimmed by 4 bases and 2 bases, with 15 bases remaining between them. In DNA form, the CDR3 reads TGTGCCAGCAGCTCCTCCGATCAGGTGGGCAATCAGCCCCAGCATTTT. Encoded protein: CASSSSDQVGNQPQHF.

This clonotype was seen at least ten times. The V call is TRBV9, the J call TRBJ1-6, with TRBD1 identical over 7 bases. V lost 2 bases and J lost 7; bases outside the gene matches: 9. Germline CDR1 reads SGDLS; CDR2 reads YYNGEE. The CDR3 runs to 16 residues. CDR3 residues: CASSVTGLARNSPLHF. The CDR3 DNA follows: TGTGCCAGCAGCGTGACAGGGCTAGCGAGGAATTCACCCCTCCACTTT.

This clonotype was seen at least ten times. The chain combines TRBV20-1 with TRBJ2-7; 9 bases line up with TRBD2. V lost 5 bases, J lost 5 bases, and 10 bases stayed unmatched. CDR1 and CDR2 (germline): DFQATT, SNEGSKA (reference sequence). CDR3 size: 14 residues. The CDR3 reads CSAAGLARGHEQYF. CDR3 sequence (DNA): TGCAGTGCTGCCGGACTAGCGAGAGGCCACGAGCAGTACTTC.

This clonotype counts as medium-sized. This chain joins TRBV6-2 or TRBV6-3 and TRBJ2-7; 9 bases line up with TRBD2. The CDR3 covers 14 residues. The germline CDR1 and CDR2 sequences are MNHEY and SVGEGT. Trimming removed 2 bases from V and 4 bases from J; junction bases left unmatched: 3. The CDR3 region has the DNA TGTGCCAGCAGTTACGAAACTAGCGGGTACGAGCAGTACTTC. Translating it yields CASSYETSGYEQYF.

This clonotype has at least ten counts. The chain has TRBV7-2 and TRBJ2-7; 8 nucleotides agree with TRBD2. J was trimmed by 5 bases and V by 5 bases; bases with no gene match: 5. The CDR3 spans 13 residues. CDR1 is SGHTA, CDR2 FQGNSA, per germline. The DNA for the CDR3 is TGTGCCAGCAGCCCAAATAGCGGGAACGAGCAGTACTTC. Translating it yields CASSPNSGNEQYF.

This clonotype was recorded many times. The genes are TRBV29-1 and TRBJ2-5; possible D gene TRBD2, 5 bases. The germline V gene has CDR1 SQVTM and CDR2 ANQGSEA. CDR3 size: 10 residues. The CDR3 region has the DNA TGCAGTGCTAGCACGGAGACCCAGTACTTC. Its protein is CSASTETQYF.

V usage is TRBV24-1 and J usage is TRBJ1-5; 7 bases match TRBD1. The CDR3 is 15 residues long. Unmatched junction bases numbered 4, after V lost 6 bases and J lost 0 bases. The germline V gene has CDR1 KGHDR and CDR2 SFDVKD. CDR3 loop: CATSSGQSSNQPQHF. The CDR3 bases are TGTGCCACCAGTTCGGGACAGTCTAGCAATCAGCCCCAGCATTTT.

The chain combines TRBV29-1 with TRBJ1-5; tentative D call: TRBD1 (5 bases). Germline values: CDR1 SQVTM, CDR2 ANQGSEA. Trimming took off 7 bases at V and 3 bases at J, with 10 bases between the two ends. The CDR3 is 12 residues long. In DNA, the CDR3 is TGCAGCGCTAGACAGCCCAATCAGCCCCAGCATTTT. Translating it yields CSARQPNQPQHF.

This clonotype came up many times. The V call is TRBV2, the J call TRBJ2-7, with 11 nucleotides matching TRBD1. After removal of 11 bases from V and 3 bases from J, the junction contained 6 bases not matched to a gene. Per germline, CDR1 SNHLY and CDR2 FYNNEI. The CDR3 extends over 13 amino acids. Here the CDR3 DNA reads TGTGCCGGCTCCGGGACAGGGGGCTACGAGCAGTACTTC. Translating it yields CAGSGTGGYEQYF.

In its sample, this clonotype was seen many times. One end of the junction does not line up with germline, which may come from a read error. The genes are TRBV25-1 and TRBJ2-4; possibly TRBD2 for D (5 bases). Per germline, CDR1 MGHDK and CDR2 SYGVNS. The CDR3 totals 17 residues. The CDR3 spells CASSESRSGLAKNIKYF. The CDR3 DNA reads TGTGCCAGCAGTGAATCTCGGTCAGGCCTAGCCAAAAACATTAAGTACTTC.

This clonotype was counted ten times or more. The chain links TRBV6-2 or TRBV6-3 to TRBJ2-6; 7 nucleotides agree with TRBD1. The germline V gene has CDR1 MNHEY and CDR2 SVGEGT. The junction had 13 bases not matched to a gene; V was cut back by 8 bases and J by 0 bases. This CDR3 is built from 18 residues. The CDR3 region is CASGNDRDSHSGANVLTF. CDR3 DNA: TGTGCCAGCGGTAACGACCGGGACAGCCACTCTGGGGCCAACGTCCTGACTTTC.

This clonotype has only a few counts. J is TRBJ1-1 and V is TRBV7-8, with 8 bases matching TRBD1. The CDR3 extends over 15 amino acids. V lost 3 bases and J lost 3; bases outside the gene matches: 6. The germline V gene has CDR1 SGHVS and CDR2 FQNEAQ. CDR3: CASSFLQGADTEAFF. As DNA, the CDR3 is TGTGCCAGCAGCTTTCTTCAGGGGGCAGACACTGAAGCTTTCTTT.

This clonotype was counted at least ten times. The chain uses TRBV20-1 and TRBJ2-7; D is perhaps TRBD1 (6 bases). Trimming removed 2 bases from V and 3 bases from J, with 11 bases in between. The germline V gene encodes CDR1 DFQATT and CDR2 SNEGSKA (reference sequence). The CDR3 sequence is 13 residues long. The CDR3 region has the DNA TGCAGTGCTAGACGACAGGACAGCTACGAGCAGTACTTC. Residues: CSARRQDSYEQYF.

This clonotype was detected many times. This rearrangement joins TRBV5-1 to TRBJ2-7; 8 bases match TRBD1. CDR1 is SGHRS and CDR2 is YFSETQ in the germline V gene. With 6 bases clipped from V and 7 bases from J, the junction kept 12 bases outside the gene matches. This CDR3 has 14 amino acids. CDR3 nucleotide sequence: TGCGCCAGCACTCTCCTGGACAGGGCAGGAGAGCAGTACTTC. Residues: CASTLLDRAGEQYF.

Ten or more counts support this clonotype. V usage is TRBV20-1 and J usage is TRBJ1-1, with no clear D. This CDR3 is 14 amino acids long. The V end was cut by 7 bases, the J end by 4 bases, with 19 bases between. Germline values: CDR1 DFQATT, CDR2 SNEGSKA (reference sequence). The CDR3 DNA reads TGCAGTGTTAAATACCTCGGGGAGAGCACTGAAGCTTTCTTT. Protein product: CSVKYLGESTEAFF.

This clonotype was seen repeatedly, ten times or more. The gene calls are TRBV20-1 and TRBJ2-7; 10 nucleotides agree with TRBD2. Germline CDR1 reads DFQATT; CDR2 reads SNEGSKA (reference sequence). The trim removed 2 bases at V and 5 bases at J, leaving 9 bases unmatched. The CDR3 runs 15 residues. CDR3 in amino acids: CSARKPGLARDEQYF. Here the CDR3 DNA reads TGCAGTGCTAGAAAACCGGGACTAGCGCGAGACGAGCAGTACTTC.

The V call is TRBV11-2, the J call TRBJ2-7; possible D gene TRBD1, 6 bases. With 4 bases removed from V and 4 bases from J, the gap between germline ends came to 8 bases. This CDR3 has 12 amino acids. Germline CDR1 SGHAT, CDR2 FQNNGV. Here the CDR3 reads CASSYRVYEQYF. The CDR3 nucleotides are TGTGCCAGCAGCTACAGGGTTTACGAGCAGTACTTC.

The sample holds many counts of this clonotype. The V gene is TRBV19, the J gene TRBJ1-2; unclear D gene. The CDR3 contains 12 residues. With 8 bases removed from V and 0 bases from J, the gap between germline ends came to 7 bases. CDR1 LNHDA and CDR2 SQIVND come from the germline V gene (reference sequence). The CDR3 DNA follows: TGTGCCAGTTTGGATTCTAACTATGGCTACACCTTC. It specifies CASLDSNYGYTF.

The chain combines TRBV11-2 with TRBJ1-5, with a tentative D call TRBD1 (6 bases). CDR1 and CDR2 (germline): SGHAT, FQNNGV. V lost 3 bases to trimming and J lost 7 bases, with 25 bases between them. The CDR3 is 18 amino acids. The CDR3 region is CASSLGDSSGGLGQPQHF. The CDR3 DNA is TGTGCCAGCAGCTTGGGAGATAGTTCGGGGGGCCTCGGACAGCCCCAGCATTTT.

This clonotype was seen at least ten times. The chain has TRBV10-3 and TRBJ1-5; 7 bases agree with TRBD1. CDR1 is ENHRY and CDR2 is SYGVKD in the germline V gene. The CDR3 runs to 15 residues. V lost 3 bases, J lost 3 bases, and 5 bases stayed unmatched. The CDR3 DNA reads as TGTGCCATCAGTGACCGACAGGGTTTCAATCAGCCCCAGCATTTT. Residues: CAISDRQGFNQPQHF.

This clonotype has at least ten counts. The genes are TRBV6-5 and TRBJ2-5; tentative D call: TRBD2 (5 bases). The CDR3 is 17 residues long. The V gene lost 4 bases and the J gene lost 2 bases, with 20 bases spanning the gap. From germline, CDR1 is MNHEY and CDR2 SVGAGI. The CDR3 region has the DNA TGTGCCAGCAGTTTCGGCATGGACGGAGGAGTACAAGAGACCCAGTACTTC. Translating gives CASSFGMDGGVQETQYF.

The chain employs TRBV30 and TRBJ1-3; 7 nucleotides agree with TRBD1. This CDR3 region has 15 residues. The trim removed 3 bases at V and 3 bases at J, leaving 8 bases unmatched. Germline CDR1 GTSNPN, CDR2 SVGIG (reference sequence). For the CDR3, the DNA is TGTGCCTGGAGGGACAGGCTGATGAATGGAAACACCATATATTTT. Protein: CAWRDRLMNGNTIYF.

This clonotype has at least ten counts. The chain employs TRBV11-1 and TRBJ2-1; the match to TRBD2 covers 11 bases. The CDR3 is 17 residues long. Germline V CDR1 and CDR2: SGHAT, FQDESV (reference sequence). After removal of 5 bases from V and 5 bases from J, the junction contained 11 bases not matched to a gene. The CDR3 DNA is TGTGCCAGCAGCGCATACAGGAGACTAGCGGGGAACAATGAGCAGTTCTTC. Its protein product is CASSAYRRLAGNNEQFF.

This clonotype was detected ten times or more. The rearrangement joins TRBV15 to TRBJ2-3; TRBD2 aligns across 11 bases. The CDR3 covers 15 residues. Losses at the gene ends were 5 bases for V and 4 bases for J; bases not matched to a gene: 5. Germline V gene data show CDR1 as LNHNV and CDR2 as YYDKDF (reference sequence). The CDR3 region has the DNA TGTGCCACCAGCTCGGTAGCGGGAGGGCCAGATACGCAGTATTTT. Its translation: CATSSVAGGPDTQYF.

This clonotype was found a few times. The J gene is TRBJ1-6, the V gene TRBV9; weak D call: TRBD1 (6 bases). Deletions cut 4 bases from V and 4 bases from J, with 18 bases between. Germline V lookup: CDR1 SGDLS, CDR2 YYNGEE. The CDR3 has 17 amino acids. CDR3 DNA: TGTGCCAGCAGCCCCCACAGGGCCCTAATATATAATTCACCCCTCCACTTT. It codes for CASSPHRALIYNSPLHF.

This clonotype was detected ten times or more. This chain connects TRBV24-1 to TRBJ1-5, with 9 positions matching TRBD1. The CDR3 has 16 amino acids. Germline V gene sequence: CDR1 KGHDR, CDR2 SFDVKD. The V and J ends lost 12 bases and 1 base, in that order; junction bases with no gene match: 12. This CDR3 reads CASGPGGQGSNQPQHF. In nucleotides, the CDR3 is TGTGCCTCGGGCCCTGGGGGACAGGGAAGCAATCAGCCCCAGCATTTT.

This clonotype was seen ten or more times. V is TRBV11-2 and J is TRBJ1-3; D uncertain. The germline V and J ends were trimmed by 5 bases and 0 bases, with 20 bases remaining between them. Germline lookup yields CDR1 SGHAT and CDR2 FQNNGV. This CDR3 is built from 18 residues. The CDR3 here is CASSLGGPSGYSGNTIYF. For the CDR3, the DNA is TGTGCCAGCAGCCTAGGAGGCCCCAGCGGCTACTCTGGAAACACCATATATTTT.